Each of the 11 T cell receptor beta chains below was sequenced from the same sample in a study of somatic mutations in cytotoxic T cells in rheumatoid arthritis. The method was immunoSEQ multiplex PCR; TCRdb's version includes in-frame clones alone and lacks a portion of them. The table has about 6,900 clones, over 70% seen once. Specimen: CD8+ T cells sorted from blood. The receptors stem from an adult with rheumatoid arthritis.

The chain uses TRBV5-4 and TRBJ2-2, with a weak D call TRBD2 (6 bases). From germline, CDR1 is SGHNT and CDR2 YYREEE (reference sequence). V was clipped by 0 bases and J by 7 bases, with 16 bases between them. The CDR3 spans 16 residues. CDR3 bases: TGTGCCAGCAGCTTGGAGAGCGCGGGGTATGGCGGGGAGCTGTTTTTT. It yields the protein CASSLESAGYGGELFF.

The rearrangement uses TRBV19 and TRBJ2-6; D gene ambiguous. Trimming stripped 5 bases from V and 3 bases from J, with 5 bases between. In germline, CDR1 is LNHDA, CDR2 SQIVND (reference sequence). The CDR3 runs to 13 residues. DNA for the CDR3: TGTGCCAGTAGTTCCCTTGGGGCCAACGTCCTGACTTTC. Its translation: CASSSLGANVLTF.

V usage is TRBV9 and J usage is TRBJ2-3; D possibly uses TRBD1 or TRBD2 (5 bases each). CDR3 size: 15 residues. Germline V gives CDR1 SGDLS, CDR2 YYNGEE. V shed 0 bases and J shed 2 bases, with 10 bases lying between them. The CDR3 here is CASSVARGTTDTQYF. Here the CDR3 DNA reads TGTGCCAGCAGCGTAGCGAGGGGAACCACAGATACGCAGTATTTT.

The chain employs TRBV7-9 and TRBJ2-2; D unclear. CDR1 is SEHNR and CDR2 is FQNEAQ in the germline V gene (reference sequence). Trimming cost V 5 bases and J 6 bases, with 1 base left between them. The CDR3 extends over 10 amino acids. CDR3 residues: CASSPGELFF. Here the CDR3 DNA reads TGTGCCAGCAGCCCCGGGGAGCTGTTTTTT.

The chain couples TRBV13 to TRBJ2-2, with 9 bases aligning to TRBD1. The CDR3 spans 14 residues. Trimming removed 5 bases from V and 3 bases from J; junction bases left unmatched: 1. CDR1 PRHDT and CDR2 FYEKMQ come from the germline V gene (reference sequence). The CDR3 sequence: CASSRTGDTGELFF. CDR3 DNA sequence: TGTGCCAGCAGCCGGACAGGGGACACCGGGGAGCTGTTTTTT. The full variable domain, rest sourced from reference TRBV13 and TRBJ2-2, is AAGVIQSPRHLIKEKRETATLKCYPIPRHDTVYWYQQGPGQDPQFLISFYEKMQSDKGSIPDRFSAQQFSDYHSELNMSSLELGDSALYFCASSRTGDTGELFFGEGSRLTVL.

Written as DNA, the CDR3 is TGTGCCAGCTGGGGCCCAGGCAGGAACCCTAGGGGGAACACTGAAGCTTTCTTT. The encoded protein is CASWGPGRNPRGNTEAFF. V is TRBV27 and J is TRBJ1-1; D is possibly TRBD1 (5 bases). Germline CDR1 MNHEY, CDR2 SMNVEV (reference sequence). V was pared by 8 bases and J by 1 base, with 26 bases between. CDR3 length: 18 amino acids.

The rearrangement links TRBV4-1 to TRBJ2-7; D could derive from TRBD1 or TRBD2 (8 bases each). Germline CDR1 is MGHRA and CDR2 is YSYEKL. The CDR3 is 19 residues long. V shed 0 bases and J shed 4 bases, with 25 bases lying between them. The CDR3 region has the DNA TGCGCCAGCAGCCAAGATTTGGACAGGGTGGGACTAGGATTGTACGAGCAGTACTTC. Translating it yields CASSQDLDRVGLGLYEQYF.

This clone was counted between two and nine times. The V call is TRBV6-1, the J call TRBJ1-6; TRBD1 matches 11 bases. Germline CDR1 and CDR2: MNHNS and SASEGT. The CDR3 is made up of 15 amino acids. V was pared by 6 bases and J by 9 bases, with 7 bases of the junction left unmatched. In DNA, the CDR3 is TGTGCCAGCAGCATTACCGGGACAGGGGGTTCACCCCTCCACTTT. Its protein product is CASSITGTGGSPLHF.

The J gene is TRBJ1-6, the V gene TRBV5-1, with TRBD1 identical over 7 bases. V trimming: 0 bases; J trimming: 6 bases; junction bases outside the gene matches: 3. The CDR3 covers 15 residues. From germline, CDR1 is SGHRS and CDR2 YFSETQ. DNA of the CDR3: TGCGCCAGCAGCTTGGACAGGGGAACTAATTCACCCCTCCACTTT. It encodes CASSLDRGTNSPLHF.

This clone was recorded a few times. V and J are TRBV15 and TRBJ2-6; no reliable D call. Germline loops: CDR1 LNHNV, CDR2 YYDKDF (reference sequence). Trimming stripped 1 base from V and 0 bases from J, with 4 bases between. This CDR3 has 15 residues. The CDR3 loop is CATSRGTSGANVLTF. CDR3 bases: TGTGCCACCAGCAGAGGGACCTCTGGGGCCAACGTCCTGACTTTC. The variable domain in full, with the rest retrieved from reference TRBV15 and TRBJ2-6, is DAMVIQNPRYQVTQFGKPVTLSCSQTLNHNVMYWYQQKSSQAPKLLFHYYDKDFNNEADTPDNFQSRRPNTSFCFLDIRSPGLGDTAMYLCATSRGTSGANVLTFGAGSRLTVL.

V usage is TRBV21-1 and J usage is TRBJ1-5. TRBV21-1 is a known pseudogene. The CDR3 consists of 16 residues. Here the CDR3 DNA reads TGTGCCAGCAGCACCGGACGGACGGAGGGCAATCAGCCCCAGCATTTT. Residues: CASSTGRTEGNQPQHF.